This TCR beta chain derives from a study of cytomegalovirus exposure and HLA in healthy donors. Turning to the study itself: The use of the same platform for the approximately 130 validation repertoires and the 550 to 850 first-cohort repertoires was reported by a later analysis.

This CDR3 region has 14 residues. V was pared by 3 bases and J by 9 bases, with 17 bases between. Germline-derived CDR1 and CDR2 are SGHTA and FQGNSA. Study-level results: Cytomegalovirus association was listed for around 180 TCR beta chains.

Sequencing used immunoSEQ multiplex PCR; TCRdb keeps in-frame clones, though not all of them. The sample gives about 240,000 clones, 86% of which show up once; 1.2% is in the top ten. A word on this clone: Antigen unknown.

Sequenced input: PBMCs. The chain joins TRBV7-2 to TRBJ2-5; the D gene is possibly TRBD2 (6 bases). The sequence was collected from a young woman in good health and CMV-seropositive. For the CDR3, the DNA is TGTGCCAGCAGCTTTGCGGGACCCTCCCGAGCCCAGTACTTC. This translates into CASSFAGPSRAQYF.